This is a list of T cell receptor beta chains from one sample in a study of T-cell memory formation after mild COVID-19. TCRdb re-analysed the 5' RACE reads in MiXCR, keeping a single row per CDR3 protein. The sample shows under 350,000 distinct CDR3 sequences, about 17% of them seen only once. Material for sequencing was PBMCs or a T cell subset sorted from them (not recorded which). The receptors originated from a man aged 18 to 30 who had mild COVID-19 (a few samples of this study predate the infection). Cell type and time point are not known. Both conserved end residues are part of each CDR3. The order of the fields is D gene, clone size, V gene, J gene, CDR3 DNA, CDR3 protein. The D gene is left open where the match is weak. Clone size appears in some rows only: once, few, many, or a class for an expanded clone.

>.|.|TRBV27|TRBJ2-1
TGTGCCAGCAGTCTTGGGGGGGCGGGACCCTTTTACAATGAGCAGTTCTTC
CASSLGGAGPFYNEQFF
>.|.|TRBV5-5|TRBJ1-1
TGTGCCAGCAGCTGGGGACAAGGTTTGGACACTGAAGCTTTCTTT
CASSWGQGLDTEAFF
>.|.|TRBV30|TRBJ2-1
TGTGCCTGGAGTAATGGGCGTTGGACCCACAAAGAGCAGTTCTTC
CAWSNGRWTHKEQFF
>TRBD2|few|TRBV11-2|TRBJ2-7
TGTGCCAGCGGCGGGGGCTACGAGCAGTACTTC
CASGGGYEQYF
>.|few|TRBV7-2|TRBJ1-5
TGTGCCAGCAGCCCCGCGGGGGGCGGCAATCAGCCCCAGCATTTT
CASSPAGGGNQPQHF
>TRBD1|once|TRBV19|TRBJ2-3
TGTGCCAGTGAGGACAGGGGCCTAGCAGATACGCAGTATTTT
CASEDRGLADTQYF
>.|.|TRBV3-1|TRBJ1-6
TGTGCCAGCAGCCACCGGGACGGACCCCTCCACTTT
CASSHRDGPLHF
>.|few|TRBV4-1|TRBJ1-1
TGCGCCAGCAGCCAACCATTCGCCAGGGTTACTGAAGCTTTCTTT
CASSQPFARVTEAFF
>.|.|TRBV14|TRBJ2-2
TGTGCCAGCAGCCGGGGTCTGTGGGAGCTGTTTTTT
CASSRGLWELFF
>TRBD2|few|TRBV2|TRBJ2-1
TGTGCTACTACTAGCGGGGCGGGCCTGGATGAGCAGTTCTTC
CATTSGAGLDEQFF
>.|.|TRBV7-2|TRBJ2-5
TGTGCCAGCACCCTCATGTACCAAGAGACCCAGTACTTC
CASTLMYQETQYF
>.|.|TRBV5-1|TRBJ2-6
TGCGCCAGCAGCTTGGATGGCGGTGGGGCCAACGTCCTGACTTTC
CASSLDGGGANVLTF
>.|few|TRBV6-5|TRBJ1-5
TGTGCCAGCAGTAGAACCGGGAGTGGACCCAGGCAGGCCCAGCATTTT
CASSRTGSGPRQAQHF